This is a list of T cell receptor beta chains from one sample in a study of OX40 agonist ivuxolimab in advanced cancers. Generated by immunoSEQ multiplex PCR, the TCRdb table keeps only in-frame clones and is missing some. Of approximately 77,000 clones detected, about four fifths appear once; the ten largest clones hold roughly 0.5%. Sequencing used CD4+ or CD8+ T cells sorted from blood, obtained in a trial of the OX40 agonist ivuxolimab. Every receptor here comes from an adult with an advanced solid tumor such as melanoma, head and neck, liver or kidney cancer. CDR3s include the opening cysteine and the closing phenylalanine or tryptophan. D genes are given only for firm matches. Clone size is given for some rows only: seen once, a few or many times, or a class if the clone is expanded.

NA	NA	TRBV18	TRBJ1-4	TGTGCCAGCTCACATACGGACAGTTTCAATGAAAAACTGTTTTTT	CASSHTDSFNEKLFF
TRBD1	NA	TRBV10-3	TRBJ1-1	TGTGCCACCCAAAGGGGACAGACTGAAGCTTTCTTT	CATQRGQTEAFF
TRBD2	NA	TRBV7-2	TRBJ2-3	TGTGCCAGCAGCTTTAGCGCGGGGACTAGCGCATCCACAGATACGCAGTATTTT	CASSFSAGTSASTDTQYF
NA	NA	TRBV28	TRBJ1-1	TGTGCCAGCAGGGAAACAGGGTTGGGAGAAGCTTTCTTT	CASRETGLGEAFF
NA	NA	TRBV10-3	TRBJ1-2	TGTGCCATCAGTGAGTCGGTGGGAAGCCGGCATGGCTACACCTTC	CAISESVGSRHGYTF
NA	NA	TRBV10-3	TRBJ1-2	TGTGCCATCAGTGACGGTCATTCGAACTATGGCTACACCTTC	CAISDGHSNYGYTF
TRBD1	NA	TRBV6-5	TRBJ1-1	TGTGCCAGCAGTCGTGGACAGGGCCGGACTGAAGCTTTCTTT	CASSRGQGRTEAFF
NA	NA	TRBV7-8	TRBJ2-2	TGTGCCAGCAGCTCCTACTGGGGGCGCTTGGGCACCGGGGAGCTGTTTTTT	CASSSYWGRLGTGELFF
TRBD2	once	TRBV5-1	TRBJ2-1	TGCGCCAGCAGCATATCCGGGACTAGCGACTACAATGAGCAGTTCTTC	CASSISGTSDYNEQFF
TRBD1	NA	TRBV18	TRBJ2-3	TGTGCCAGCTCACTTTATAACAGGGGTTACACAGATACGCAGTATTTT	CASSLYNRGYTDTQYF
NA	NA	TRBV9	TRBJ2-5	TGTGCCAGCAGCGGCACTAGCTGGGAGACCCAGTACTTC	CASSGTSWETQYF
NA	once	TRBV4-3	TRBJ2-3	TGCGCCAGCAGCCAGGGTGGGGGGCACACAGATACGCAGTATTTT	CASSQGGGHTDTQYF
NA	NA	TRBV10-1	TRBJ1-2	TGCGCCATCATGGACAACTATGGCTACACCTTC	CAIMDNYGYTF
TRBD1	NA	TRBV2	TRBJ2-5	TGTGCCAGCAGGGTTAGACAGGGTTCCCAAGAGACCCAGTACTTC	CASRVRQGSQETQYF
TRBD2	NA	TRBV7-2	TRBJ2-2	TGTGCCAGCATCCTTAGCGGGGGGAGTCCCGGGGAGCTGTTTTTT	CASILSGGSPGELFF
NA	once	TRBV27	TRBJ1-6	TGTGCCAGCAGTCGCCAAGAGGGCAGTCTGAATTCACCCCTCCACTTT	CASSRQEGSLNSPLHF
TRBD1	NA	TRBV5-1	TRBJ1-1	TGCGCCAGCAGCATAGGACAGGGGGTCGAGACTGAAGCTTTCTTT	CASSIGQGVETEAFF
NA	NA	TRBV30	TRBJ1-2	TGTGCCTGGAGCTCTCTAGAGACAGGAACCTATGGCTACGCCTTC	CAWSSLETGTYGYAF
NA	NA	TRBV6-5	TRBJ1-1	TGTGCCAGCAGGACCTCAGTAGGTCACGCTGAAGCTTTCTTT	CASRTSVGHAEAFF
NA	once	TRBV7-2	TRBJ2-1	TGTGCCAGCAGCCGTGCTCCGGGTTACAATGAGCAGTTCTTC	CASSRAPGYNEQFF
TRBD2	NA	TRBV5-4	TRBJ2-5	TGTGCCAGCAGCTTAATGGGACTAGCGGGAGGGGAGACCCAGTACTTC	CASSLMGLAGGETQYF
NA	NA	TRBV5-4	TRBJ2-1	TGTGCCAGCAGCTTGACTAGCTCCAGCTCCTACAATGAGCAGTTCTTC	CASSLTSSSSYNEQFF
NA	NA	TRBV6-5	TRBJ2-7	TGTGCCAGCACCCCGGCTAGAGCAACCTACGAGCAGTACTTC	CASTPARATYEQYF
NA	NA	TRBV15	TRBJ1-3	TGTGCCACCAGCCTAGGCGGTTTAGCTGGAAACACCATATATTTT	CATSLGGLAGNTIYF
NA	NA	TRBV6-1	TRBJ2-3	TGTGCCAGCTCAAAGGGCCATACGCAGTATTTT	CASSKGHTQYF
NA	NA	TRBV6-5	TRBJ1-1	TGTGCCAGCAACGGACAGAGGGGGAATCCTGAAGCTTTCTTT	CASNGQRGNPEAFF
NA	NA	TRBV5-4	TRBJ2-2	TGTGCCAGCAGTTCAGGGAACACCGGGGAGCTGTTTTTT	CASSSGNTGELFF
NA	once	TRBV9	TRBJ2-3	TGTGCCAGCAGCTCAGGCTCCACAGATACGCAGTATTTT	CASSSGSTDTQYF
NA	NA	TRBV2	TRBJ2-6	TGTGCCAGCAGTGTTCCCAAAGAGGCCAACGTCCTGACTTTC	CASSVPKEANVLTF
NA	few	TRBV5-1	TRBJ1-2	TGCGCCAGCAGCTTTGCGGGGCAGAGGGGCTACACCTTC	CASSFAGQRGYTF
NA	NA	TRBV7-7	TRBJ2-7	TGTGCTAGCAGCCCCGGCAGGGCCCACGAGCAGTACTTC	CASSPGRAHEQYF
NA	NA	TRBV7-6	TRBJ2-7	TGTGCCAGCAGCCAAAGGATGGCCGGGTCCTACGAGCAGTACTTC	CASSQRMAGSYEQYF
TRBD2	NA	TRBV2	TRBJ2-3	TGTTCTTCGGCGGGGGTCGCCACAGATACGCAGTATTTT	CSSAGVATDTQYF
NA	NA	TRBV18	TRBJ1-2	TGTGCCAGCTCACCGGACGGAAACTATGGCTACACCTTC	CASSPDGNYGYTF
TRBD2	NA	TRBV4-2	TRBJ2-1	TGTGCCAGCAGCCAAGTCACGACAGCGGGAGGTTACAATGAGCAGTTCTTC	CASSQVTTAGGYNEQFF
TRBD1	NA	TRBV30	TRBJ2-2	TGTGCCTGGAGACAGGGGGCCCTCACCGGGGAGCTGTTTTTT	CAWRQGALTGELFF
NA	NA	TRBV7-2	TRBJ2-3	TGTGCCAGCAGCCCACGCTATTCAAACACAGATACGCAGTATTTT	CASSPRYSNTDTQYF
NA	NA	TRBV28	TRBJ1-2	TGTGCCAGCAGCTACGGGGTCGGACAGTCCTATGGCTACACCTTC	CASSYGVGQSYGYTF
NA	NA	TRBV2	TRBJ1-6	TGTGCCAGCAGGGGCTCCTATAATTCACCCCTCCACTTT	CASRGSYNSPLHF
TRBD2	NA	TRBV6-4	TRBJ2-2	TGTGCCAGCAGTGACAGTGCTTGGGTTGTTTGCGGGACTAGCGGGTACACCGGGGAGCTGTTTTTT	CASSDSAWVVCGTSGYTGELFF
NA	NA	TRBV28	TRBJ1-1	TGTGCCAGCAGTTCCCTCCGGTCGAAAGTAGGCGCGAGCTTTTTT	CASSSLRSKVGASFF
TRBD1	NA	TRBV28	TRBJ1-6	TGTGCCAGCAGTTTAGGGACAGCGTTTTCTTCACCCCTCCACTTT	CASSLGTAFSSPLHF
NA	NA	TRBV27	TRBJ1-2	TGTGCCAGCAGTTTTCTAGCGGGACAAGGCTACACCTTC	CASSFLAGQGYTF
TRBD1	NA	TRBV5-4	TRBJ2-5	TGTGCCACCTTCAGACGGACAGGACTGACCCAAGAGACCCAGTACTTC	CATFRRTGLTQETQYF
TRBD2	NA	TRBV28	TRBJ2-3	TGTGCCAGCAGTTCTAGCGGCCCCATGGCAGATACGCAGTATTTT	CASSSSGPMADTQYF
NA	NA	TRBV5-4	TRBJ2-4	TGTGCCAGCAGCTTGACTGGACATTCCGGGGCCAAAAACATTCAGTACTTC	CASSLTGHSGAKNIQYF
TRBD2	NA	TRBV19	TRBJ2-1	TGTGCCAGTAGTAGGACTAGCGGGGTGTACAATGAGCAGTTCTTC	CASSRTSGVYNEQFF
TRBD1	NA	TRBV29-1	TRBJ2-2	TGCAGCGTAGTTCTATTGGACAGGGGGTATGGGGAGCTGTTTTTT	CSVVLLDRGYGELFF
NA	few	TRBV7-2	TRBJ2-7	TGTGCCAGCAGCTTATCACAGAATGCATGGGACGAGCAGTACTTC	CASSLSQNAWDEQYF
TRBD2	NA	TRBV10-3	TRBJ2-7	TGTGCCATCAAACTAGCGGGGGCCTACGAGCAGTACTTC	CAIKLAGAYEQYF
TRBD2	NA	TRBV5-4	TRBJ2-7	TGTGCCAGCGGGCCCTTCGGGGGGGGAATCTACGAGCAGTACTTC	CASGPFGGGIYEQYF
NA	NA	TRBV28	TRBJ2-3	TGTGCCAGCAGTTTTGACGTTGGGGGCACAGATACGCAGTATTTT	CASSFDVGGTDTQYF
NA	NA	TRBV7-3	TRBJ2-1	TGTGCCAGCAGTTGGGACCACTACAATGAGCAGTTCTTC	CASSWDHYNEQFF